Shown below are 30 T cell receptor beta chains from a single sample sequenced in a study of cytomegalovirus exposure and HLA in healthy donors. Primers included in the PCR were 60 Vbeta and 13 Jbeta primers. Libraries were prepared by immunoSEQ multiplex PCR; TCRdb keeps only in-frame clonotypes and omits some of them. There are 150,000 to 200,000 clones in the sample; roughly 80% occur only once, and roughly 10% lies in the top ten. The sequenced material came from PBMCs. These receptors were collected from a man younger than 35 in good health and CMV-seropositive.

This sequence joins TRBV19 and TRBJ2-7; 9 bases are shared with TRBD1. The CDR3 extends over 15 amino acids. Germline V gives CDR1 LNHDA, CDR2 SQIVND (reference sequence). The J segment lost 3 bases and the V segment lost 3 bases, leaving 6 bases of the junction unmatched. In DNA form, the CDR3 reads TGTGCCAGTAGTATCCGGGACAGGGCACTCTACGAGCAGTACTTC. Translated, it gives CASSIRDRALYEQYF.

This chain links TRBV5-1 with TRBJ2-5; TRBD1 aligns across 7 bases. The germline V gene encodes CDR1 SGHRS and CDR2 YFSETQ. With V trimmed by 1 base and J by 5 bases, 17 bases remained unmatched. The CDR3 is 18 amino acids. CDR3: CASSLSKGGPSLGETQYF. For the CDR3, the DNA is TGCGCCAGCAGCTTGTCAAAAGGGGGCCCGTCTCTAGGTGAGACCCAGTACTTC.

The rearrangement links TRBV11-3 to TRBJ2-3; TRBD1 might be the D (6 bases). Germline V gene lookup returns CDR1 SGHNT and CDR2 YENEEA. CDR3 size: 14 residues. V shed 5 bases and J shed 0 bases, with 9 bases lying between them. The CDR3 here is CASSPQGSTDTQYF. In nucleotides, the CDR3 is TGTGCCAGCAGCCCACAGGGTAGCACAGATACGCAGTATTTT.

In its sample, this clone was seen once. V is TRBV19 and J is TRBJ2-7; D remains unclear. V lost 5 bases and J lost 0, with 11 bases in between. The CDR3 is made up of 14 amino acids. Germline CDR1 and CDR2: LNHDA and SQIVND (reference sequence). CDR3 DNA sequence: TGTGCCAGTAGTCCGGCGGTAAACTCCTACGAGCAGTACTTC. This encodes CASSPAVNSYEQYF.

V usage is TRBV30 and J usage is TRBJ2-7; possible D gene TRBD2, 7 bases. This CDR3 is 11 amino acids long. Germline V lookup: CDR1 GTSNPN, CDR2 SVGIG (reference sequence). V lost 1 base and J 12 bases, leaving 13 bases between the germline ends. The CDR3 coding sequence is TGTGCCTGGAGTGGTGGGGGAGGGGGGTACTTC. Translation gives CAWSGGGGGYF.

The chain recombines TRBV9 with TRBJ1-1; D uncertain. The CDR3 loop spans 17 amino acids. Germline CDR1 reads SGDLS; CDR2 reads YYNGEE. Trimming shortened V by 0 bases and J by 1 base, and 16 bases separated the two germline ends. Here the CDR3 reads CASSVVTGKGRNTEAFF. The CDR3 bases are TGTGCCAGCAGCGTAGTAACGGGGAAGGGCCGGAACACTGAAGCTTTCTTT.

The chain uses TRBV30 and TRBJ1-6; D not resolved. CDR3 length: 12 amino acids. The V end lost 3 bases, the J end lost 12 bases, and 12 bases lay between the germline ends. CDR1 and CDR2 (germline): GTSNPN, SVGIG (reference sequence). The CDR3 region is CAWSDLALPLHF. The CDR3 DNA reads as TGTGCCTGGAGCGATCTAGCGCTACCCCTCCACTTT.

The chain has TRBV5-1 and TRBJ1-1; D call uncertain. CDR3 length: 18 amino acids. Germline V gene sequence: CDR1 SGHRS, CDR2 YFSETQ. The ends were cut back, 2 bases at V and 2 bases at J, with 22 bases in the middle. This CDR3 reads CASSLSIEGRPRNTEAFF. For the CDR3, the DNA is TGCGCCAGCAGCTTATCCATTGAAGGCAGGCCTCGCAACACTGAAGCTTTCTTT.

This chain connects TRBV7-6 to TRBJ1-4, with unresolved D. Trimming shortened V by 2 bases and J by 7 bases, and 5 bases separated the two germline ends. The CDR3 runs to 12 residues. Germline V gene lookup returns CDR1 SGHVS and CDR2 FNYEAQ. As DNA, the CDR3 is TGTGCCAGCAGCTTATTGAGTGAAAAACTGTTTTTT. This encodes CASSLLSEKLFF.

The chain uses TRBV13 and TRBJ1-1; D ambiguous. Trimming took off 1 base at V and 11 bases at J, with 11 bases between the two ends. CDR1 is PRHDT and CDR2 is FYEKMQ in the germline V gene (reference sequence). The CDR3 runs to 12 residues. The CDR3 DNA sequence: TGTGCCAGCAGCTTAGATCCTGAGGTCGCTTTCTTT. It yields the protein CASSLDPEVAFF.

The J gene is TRBJ1-2, the V gene TRBV2; TRBD1 matches at 8 bases. The V gene's germline CDR1 is SNHLY and CDR2 FYNNEI. The CDR3 has 13 residues. J gave up 8 bases and V 4 bases, and 6 bases lay outside the gene matches. CDR3 in amino acids: CASSVGRGQGYTF. CDR3 DNA sequence: TGTGCCAGCAGTGTCGGCAGGGGGCAAGGCTACACCTTC.

Note on this clone: Within the sample, other DNA sequences also encode this same CDR3. The rearrangement links TRBV18 to TRBJ2-7; no clear D gene. Germline values: CDR1 KGHSH, CDR2 LQKENI. The CDR3 consists of 12 residues. V lost 6 bases, J lost 0 bases, and 6 bases lay in between. As DNA, the CDR3 is TGTGCCAGCTCGCCTAGCTCCTACGAGCAGTACTTC. It codes for CASSPSSYEQYF.

V gene TRBV6-5 combines with J gene TRBJ2-7; D not resolved. The CDR3 consists of 11 residues. CDR1 MNHEY and CDR2 SVGAGI come from the germline V gene. V lost 7 bases to trimming and J lost 3 bases, with 7 bases between them. This chain's CDR3 is CASTFGYEQYF. The CDR3 region has the DNA TGTGCCAGCACGTTCGGCTACGAGCAGTACTTC.

The chain joins TRBV28 to TRBJ2-1; a possible D gene is TRBD2 (5 bases). Per the germline V gene, CDR1 is MDHEN and CDR2 is SYDVKM. V was clipped by 5 bases and J by 2 bases, with 16 bases between them. The CDR3 spans 16 residues. This CDR3 reads CASSPRLSGAYNEQFF. DNA of the CDR3: TGTGCCAGCAGTCCCCGACTATCGGGCGCCTACAATGAGCAGTTCTTC.

This clone was counted once. The chain uses TRBV10-3 and TRBJ2-1; D might be TRBD2 (7 bases). Germline V gene sequence: CDR1 ENHRY, CDR2 SYGVKD. The length of the CDR3 is 14 residues. Trimming cost V 11 bases and J 4 bases, with 18 bases left between them. The CDR3 is CALSGGGNYNEQFF. CDR3 coding DNA: TGTGCCCTATCGGGGGGCGGGAATTACAATGAGCAGTTCTTC.

This chain links TRBV11-2 with TRBJ1-1; D possibly corresponds to TRBD1 (5 bases). Trimming stripped 1 base from V and 4 bases from J, with 10 bases between. CDR3 length: 14 amino acids. Germline V gene sequence: CDR1 SGHAT, CDR2 FQNNGV. This chain's CDR3 is CASSLVRGGTEAFF. DNA of the CDR3: TGTGCCAGCAGCTTAGTAAGGGGCGGCACTGAAGCTTTCTTT.

V gene TRBV9 combines with J gene TRBJ2-6, with D perhaps matching TRBD2 (5 bases). The length of the CDR3 is 18 residues. Germline V lookup: CDR1 SGDLS, CDR2 YYNGEE. V lost 0 bases to trimming and J lost 0 bases, with 13 bases between them. DNA of the CDR3: TGTGCCAGCAGCGTAGCTACTAGTGGAGGCTCTGGGGCCAACGTCCTGACTTTC. Residues: CASSVATSGGSGANVLTF.

The genes are TRBV10-3 and TRBJ1-3; TRBD1 might be the D (5 bases). Germline V CDR1 and CDR2: ENHRY, SYGVKD. This CDR3 has 13 amino acids. The chain's CDR3 is CGSQGTSGNTIYF. The CDR3 nucleotides read TGTGGATCCCAGGGCACCTCTGGAAACACCATATATTTT.

J is TRBJ1-1 and V is TRBV18; TRBD1 aligns across 10 bases. This CDR3 region has 16 residues. In germline, CDR1 is KGHSH, CDR2 LQKENI. The V gene end was trimmed by 4 bases and the J gene end by 0 bases; junction bases not matched to a gene: 5. The CDR3 region is CASSLGQGTMNTEAFF. CDR3 coding DNA: TGTGCCAGCTCACTGGGACAGGGGACTATGAACACTGAAGCTTTCTTT. Variable domain in full (rest from reference TRBV18 and TRBJ1-1): NAGVMQNPRHLVRRRGQEARLRCSPMKGHSHVYWYRQLPEEGLKFMVYLQKENIIDESGMPKERFSAEFPKEGPSILRIQQVVRGDSAAYFCASSLGQGTMNTEAFFGQGTRLTVV.

This sequence joins TRBV14 and TRBJ2-3; 13 bases are shared with TRBD2. The CDR3 is made up of 13 amino acids. Germline CDR1 and CDR2: SGHDN and FVKESK. Trimming at V came to 4 bases and at J to 8 bases, leaving 0 bases not matched to a gene. DNA for the CDR3: TGTGCCAGCAGCCGGACTAGCGGGAGTACGCAGTATTTT. Translation: CASSRTSGSTQYF.

This chain uses TRBV7-2 with TRBJ1-1; D is perhaps TRBD1 (5 bases). The CDR3 runs 14 residues. The V gene lost 5 bases and the J gene lost 4 bases, with 14 bases spanning the gap. Germline V gives CDR1 SGHTA, CDR2 FQGNSA. CDR3 nucleotide sequence: TGTGCCAGCAGCGGGGGTGGGGGGGTCACTGAAGCTTTCTTT. Its translation: CASSGGGGVTEAFF.

The V gene is TRBV6-5, the J gene TRBJ2-7, with 8 bases fitting TRBD1. Germline V gene data show CDR1 as MNHEY and CDR2 as SVGAGI. After removal of 6 bases from V and 2 bases from J, the junction contained 9 bases not matched to a gene. This CDR3 is 15 amino acids long. In DNA, the CDR3 is TGTGCCAGCAGCCCTCGGACAGGGTTACCCTACGAGCAGTACTTC. This codes for CASSPRTGLPYEQYF.

Here the CDR3 reads CAIRPSGSGELFF. Here the CDR3 DNA reads TGTGCCATCAGACCTAGCGGGAGTGGGGAGCTGTTTTTT. J is TRBJ2-2 and V is TRBV10-3, with TRBD2 matching 10 bases. V dropped 6 bases and J dropped 8; count of bases not matched to a gene: 3. The CDR3 spans 13 residues. Germline V gene lookup returns CDR1 ENHRY and CDR2 SYGVKD.

This clone was seen only a few times. The genes are TRBV5-1 and TRBJ2-3; 8 positions agree with TRBD2. Germline V gene data show CDR1 as SGHRS and CDR2 as YFSETQ. Trimming at V came to 5 bases and at J to 2 bases, leaving 16 bases not matched to a gene. The CDR3 consists of 18 residues. The CDR3 sequence: CASSSRGTSGGATDTQYF. The CDR3 DNA is TGCGCCAGCAGTTCGCGTGGGACTAGTGGGGGGGCCACAGATACGCAGTATTTT.

The chain links TRBV7-9 to TRBJ1-4, with TRBD1 matching 8 bases. CDR3 length: 15 residues. Germline V gene lookup returns CDR1 SEHNR and CDR2 FQNEAQ (reference sequence). With V trimmed by 5 bases and J by 6 bases, 8 bases remained unmatched. The CDR3 here is CASSTDRAGDEKLFF. The CDR3 DNA follows: TGTGCCAGCAGCACGGACAGGGCGGGGGATGAAAAACTGTTTTTT.

This clone has just one count. CDR3 DNA: TGTGCCAGCAGCTTAGCGCTTCTGAGGTCCTACGAGCAGTACTTC. This sequence encodes CASSLALLRSYEQYF. V is TRBV11-2 and J is TRBJ2-7; no reliable D call. Germline CDR1 and CDR2: SGHAT and FQNNGV. The CDR3 spans 15 residues. With 1 base removed from V and 1 base from J, the gap between germline ends came to 11 bases.

This clone was seen a single time. V is TRBV30 and J is TRBJ1-1; a possible D gene is TRBD1 (5 bases). The CDR3 has 13 amino acids. Between the trimmed V and J ends, which lost 4 bases and 4 bases, there was a span of 13 bases. Germline V gene sequence: CDR1 GTSNPN, CDR2 SVGIG (reference sequence). Here the CDR3 reads CAWTLGGTTEAFF. In DNA form, the CDR3 reads TGTGCCTGGACCCTCGGGGGGACCACTGAAGCTTTCTTT.

This clone was seen a single time. This chain connects TRBV6-5 to TRBJ2-5; D ambiguous. Near its end, the DNA agrees better with TRBJ2-7, so the J call may be wrong. The CDR3 has 13 residues. Looked up from germline, CDR1 is MNHEY and CDR2 is SVGAGI. This chain's CDR3 is CASSYSAGYEQYF. Written as DNA, the CDR3 is TGTGCCAGCAGTTACTCGGCAGGATACGAGCAGTACTTC.

The chain has TRBV5-6 and TRBJ2-7, with D perhaps TRBD2 (5 bases). Per germline, CDR1 SGHDT and CDR2 YYEEEE. With 4 bases removed from V and 2 bases from J, the gap between germline ends came to 13 bases. There are 14 residues in the CDR3. CDR3 nucleotide sequence: TGTGCCAGCAGCGGCGCGGGCAGTACCTACGAGCAGTACTTC. Its protein product is CASSGAGSTYEQYF.

The chain joins TRBV5-5 to TRBJ1-5, with D perhaps matching TRBD1 (5 bases). The CDR3 runs to 13 residues. Trimming left V 0 bases short and J 7 bases short, with 8 bases between. Germline CDR1 is SGHKS and CDR2 is YYEKEE (reference sequence). The CDR3 DNA reads TGTGCCAGCAGCTTGGCTCAGGGCCAGCCCCAGCATTTT. Protein product: CASSLAQGQPQHF.